This T cell receptor (beta chain) comes out of a study of blood T cell repertoires in COVID-19. Study in general: The samples span acute and convalescent COVID-19 from the United States, Italy and Spain.

Profiling relied on immunoSEQ multiplex PCR, and the TCRdb table lists in-frame clones only, not all of them. In the table there are over 45,000 clones, roughly 87% of which are singletons. The sequence was collected from a man in his 60s with active COVID-19. The sequenced sample was peripheral blood.

For the CDR3, the DNA is TGTGCCAGCAGTCCGGGACAGGGGGGAAGCCCAGATACGCAGTATTTT. It specifies CASSPGQGGSPDTQYF. The chain employs TRBV27 and TRBJ2-3, with 11 positions matching TRBD1. CDR3 length equals 16 residues. The V gene's germline CDR1 is MNHEY and CDR2 SMNVEV (reference sequence). The J segment lost 4 bases and the V segment lost 5 bases, leaving 8 bases of the junction unmatched.